This T cell receptor beta chain was captured in a study of blood T cell repertoires in COVID-19 (dated by TCRdb to the early 2020s). Context from the whole study: Samples covering the acute and convalescent phases of COVID-19 were provided by collaborators in the United States, Italy and Spain. The repertoires were released in a freely available public database intended as a resource for research on the immune response to SARS-CoV-2. HLA class I and class II types, where available, came from metadata supplied by the sample provider rather than from assay-based typing. The material from the prospective study consisted of cDNA or gDNA derived from T cells, B-cell-depleted T cells, or PBMCs. Sample metadata almost always included a de-identified subject ID, COVID-19 status, age in years and sex. Samples came from the ongoing ImmuneRACE study (first 160 participants) plus 1,254 subjects from 6 global collaborators. Deeply sampled blood TCRbeta repertoires from subjects exposed to, actively infected with, or recovered from COVID-19 were included in the dataset. Points the paper makes about the study in general: How much clinical and demographic metadata was included differed by source and by participant, and the metadata was provided uncurated.

TCRbeta CDR3 regions were amplified from genomic DNA by means of the immunoSEQ Assay, a bias-controlled multiplex PCR. In the original analysis: The number of nucleated cells in each sample was estimated by amplification of reference gene primers within the assay. To quantify the absolute abundance of each unique TCRbeta CDR3 rearrangement, sequence reads were collapsed and filtered. For each sample, productive Simpson clonality was calculated by taking the square root of Simpson's diversity index across productive rearrangements. Not all clones reach the TCRdb copy of this immuneACCESS table, which keeps in-frame sequences only. Checked studies attribute under half of the gap to unresolved V genes and leave the rest unexplained. That table furnishes V, J and clone size, whereas the DNA furnished D and trimming. The sample yields under 200,000 clones; approximately 80% were counted once. Together, the top ten hold roughly 14% of the sample.

One collaborating source in Seattle enrolled patients while the patients were actively infected and followed the patients over time throughout the course of disease. The collaborating institutions used their own protocols to collect whole blood in K2EDTA tubes. For TCRbeta analysis, collaborators shipped samples in one of three forms: frozen whole blood, isolated PBMCs, or DNA extracted from either of those sample types. The germline V gene provides CDR1 SGHAT and CDR2 FQNNGV. The CDR3 runs 19 amino acids, cysteine and phenylalanine included. The sequence is cut down to CDR3 DNA, 57 bases in frame from base 1. Trimming leaves V shorter by 0 bases and J shorter by 3 bases, with the junction holding 14 bases beyond the gene matches. As to this clone: Its antigen is unknown. Base qualities are not recorded, but no much larger clone differs from it by a single base.

The source material was peripheral blood. The receptor comes from a woman in her sixties or seventies with COVID-19, enrolled during active disease. This chain joins TRBV11-2 to TRBJ2-1, with 7 bases matching TRBD2. The DNA reads TGTGCCAGCAGCTTAGAGCTAAACCGGGACTACAAAATCTACAATGAGCAGTTCTTC. Translated, this gives CASSLELNRDYKIYNEQFF.